The T cell receptor (beta chain) described here comes from a study of beta chain features in type 1 diabetes. The study's findings and limits: For cells with high TCR expression, cDNA sequencing could yield over-representation. Moderately but significantly shorter TCRB CDR3s were found in Type 1 diabetes patients in all four CD4+ subsets.

This clone came up a few times. Its antigen remains unknown. Since all of the isolated RNA was reverse transcribed, expressed TCRB transcripts were what got sequenced. Profiling relied on immunoSEQ multiplex PCR, and the TCRdb table lists in-frame clones only, not all of them. Here the sample spans about 370,000 clones, 9.6% being singletons. V gave up 5 bases and J gave up 2 bases, with 14 bases separating them. The CDR3 covers 15 residues. Looked up from germline, CDR1 is SEHNR and CDR2 is FQNEAQ (reference sequence). The sample taken for sequencing was central memory CD4+ T cells from blood. This TCR was sampled from a man in his thirties or forties with type 1 diabetes. The rearrangement links TRBV7-9 to TRBJ2-3, with D perhaps matching TRBD2 (5 bases). The CDR3: CASSHGGSFTDTQYF. Written as DNA, the CDR3 is TGTGCCAGCAGCCACGGCGGGTCCTTCACAGATACGCAGTATTTT.